Presented here are 4 T cell receptor beta chains from one specimen sequenced in a study of radiation and T cells in renal cell carcinoma. Noted time point: blood 2 weeks post-SBRT. Treatment in this sample: 15 Gy SBRT to primary tumor, nephrectomy 4 weeks later. Generated by immunoSEQ multiplex PCR, the TCRdb table keeps only in-frame clones and is missing some. The repertoire has more than 95,000 clones, 81% of them found once; the top ten carry 4.5% to 7%. The input for sequencing was blood, taken from a patient whose treatment included radiotherapy and nephrectomy. Receptors were obtained from a man aged 45-65 years with renal cell carcinoma.

The V gene is TRBV2, the J gene TRBJ2-7; D is unresolved. V dropped 7 bases and J dropped 4 bases, with 5 bases sitting between them. Germline V lookup: CDR1 SNHLY, CDR2 FYNNEI. CDR3 length equals 10 residues. CDR3 amino acids: CASKLYEQYF. CDR3 nucleotides: TGTGCCAGCAAACTTTACGAGCAGTACTTC.

The chain has TRBV29-1 and TRBJ2-6; D is uncertain. Trimming removed 4 bases at V and 0 bases at J, with 7 bases between. Germline values: CDR1 SQVTM, CDR2 ANQGSEA. The CDR3 spans 14 residues. As DNA, the CDR3 is TGCAGCGTTGGTGGGAACTCTGGGGCCAACGTCCTGACTTTC. Amino acids: CSVGGNSGANVLTF. Together with reference TRBV29-1 and TRBJ2-6, the CDR3 gives the full variable domain: SAVISQKPSRDICQRGTSLTIQCQVDSQVTMMFWYRQQPGQSLTLIATANQGSEATYESGFVIDKFPISRPNLTFSTLTVSNMSPEDSSIYLCSVGGNSGANVLTFGAGSRLTVL.

This chain uses TRBV10-3 with TRBJ2-2; TRBD2 matches at 9 bases. Trimming removed 5 bases from V and 2 bases from J; junction bases left unmatched: 6. This CDR3 region has 16 residues. Germline assignment: CDR1 ENHRY and CDR2 SYGVKD. CDR3: CAISLMTSGNTGELFF. DNA for the CDR3: TGTGCCATCAGTCTTATGACTAGCGGTAACACCGGGGAGCTGTTTTTT.

The chain carries TRBV9 and TRBJ2-3; the D is unclear. The CDR3 extends over 15 amino acids. Trimming left V 1 base short and J 6 bases short, with 15 bases between. Germline V gene data show CDR1 as SGDLS and CDR2 as YYNGEE. CDR3 sequence reads: CASSVNKELWDTQYF. The CDR3 nucleotides read TGTGCCAGCAGCGTAAATAAGGAGTTATGGGATACGCAGTATTTT.